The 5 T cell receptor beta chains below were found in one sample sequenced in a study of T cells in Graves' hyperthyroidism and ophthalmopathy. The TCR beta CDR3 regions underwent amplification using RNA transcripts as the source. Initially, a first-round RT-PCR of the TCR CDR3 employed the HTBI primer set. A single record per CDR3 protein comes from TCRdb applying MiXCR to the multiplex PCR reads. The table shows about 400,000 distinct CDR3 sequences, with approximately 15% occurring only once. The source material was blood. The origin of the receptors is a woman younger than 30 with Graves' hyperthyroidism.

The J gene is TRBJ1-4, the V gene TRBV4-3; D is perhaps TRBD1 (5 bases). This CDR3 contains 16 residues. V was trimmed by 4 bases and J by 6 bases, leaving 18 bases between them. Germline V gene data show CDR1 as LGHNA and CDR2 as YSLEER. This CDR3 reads CASSPLPGPADEKLFF. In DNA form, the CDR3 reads TGCGCCAGCAGCCCCCTCCCGGGGCCAGCGGATGAAAAACTGTTTTTT.

CDR3 DNA: TGTGCCAGTAGTATGAGGAGCGGGTCTAGCACAGATACGCAGTATTTT. Translating it yields CASSMRSGSSTDTQYF. This chain links TRBV19 with TRBJ2-3; D may be TRBD2 (6 bases). The V gene lost 3 bases and the J gene lost 0 bases, with 13 bases spanning the gap. Germline V gene data show CDR1 as LNHDA and CDR2 as SQIVND (reference sequence). The CDR3 consists of 16 residues.

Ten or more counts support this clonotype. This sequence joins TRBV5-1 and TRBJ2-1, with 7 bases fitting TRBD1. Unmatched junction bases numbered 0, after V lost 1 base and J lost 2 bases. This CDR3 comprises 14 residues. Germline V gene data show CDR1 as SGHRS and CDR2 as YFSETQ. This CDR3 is CASSLQGAYNEQFF. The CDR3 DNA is TGCGCCAGCAGCTTGCAGGGGGCCTACAATGAGCAGTTCTTC.

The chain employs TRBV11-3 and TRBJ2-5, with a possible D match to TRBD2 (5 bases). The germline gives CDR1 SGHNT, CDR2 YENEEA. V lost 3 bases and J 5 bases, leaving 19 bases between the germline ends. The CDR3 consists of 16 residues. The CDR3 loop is CASSLGANLAGETQYF. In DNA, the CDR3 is TGTGCCAGCAGCTTGGGAGCGAATCTAGCTGGTGAGACCCAGTACTTC.

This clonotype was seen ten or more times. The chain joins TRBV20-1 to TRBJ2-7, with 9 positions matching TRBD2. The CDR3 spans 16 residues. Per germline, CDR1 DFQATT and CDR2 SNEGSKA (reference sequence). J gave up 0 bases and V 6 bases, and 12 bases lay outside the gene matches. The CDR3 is CSANRLSGGSSYEQYF. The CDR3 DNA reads TGCAGTGCCAATCGTCTTAGCGGGGGTAGCTCCTACGAGCAGTACTTC.